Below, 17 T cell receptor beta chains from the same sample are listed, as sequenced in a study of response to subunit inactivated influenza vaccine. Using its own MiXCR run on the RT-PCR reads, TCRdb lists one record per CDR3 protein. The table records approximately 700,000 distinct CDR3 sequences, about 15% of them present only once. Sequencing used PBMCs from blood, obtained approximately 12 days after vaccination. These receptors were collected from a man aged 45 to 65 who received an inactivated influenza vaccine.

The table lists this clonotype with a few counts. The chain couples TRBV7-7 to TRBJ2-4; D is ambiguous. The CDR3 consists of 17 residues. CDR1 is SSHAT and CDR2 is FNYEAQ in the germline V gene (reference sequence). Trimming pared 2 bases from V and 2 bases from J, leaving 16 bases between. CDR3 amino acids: CASSLLSLLCTKNIQYF. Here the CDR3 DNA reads TGTGCCAGCAGCTTATTATCTCTCCTCTGCACCAAAAACATTCAGTACTTC.

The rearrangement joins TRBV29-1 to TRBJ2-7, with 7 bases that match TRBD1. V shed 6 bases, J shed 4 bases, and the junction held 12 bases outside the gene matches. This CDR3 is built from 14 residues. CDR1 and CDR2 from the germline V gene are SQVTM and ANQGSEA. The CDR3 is CSVGRDRLRYEQYF. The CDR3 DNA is TGCAGCGTAGGACGGGACAGATTACGATACGAGCAGTACTTC.

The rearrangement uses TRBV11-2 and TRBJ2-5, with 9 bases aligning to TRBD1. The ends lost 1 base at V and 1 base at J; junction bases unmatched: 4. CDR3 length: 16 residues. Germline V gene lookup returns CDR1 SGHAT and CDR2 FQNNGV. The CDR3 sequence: CASSLGATGGQETQYF. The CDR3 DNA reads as TGTGCCAGCAGCTTAGGTGCGACAGGGGGCCAAGAGACCCAGTACTTC.

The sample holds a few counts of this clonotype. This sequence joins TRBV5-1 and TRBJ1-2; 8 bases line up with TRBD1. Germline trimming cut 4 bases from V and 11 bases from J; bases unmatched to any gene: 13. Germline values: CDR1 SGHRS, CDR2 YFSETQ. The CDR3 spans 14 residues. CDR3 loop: CASSPGGESTGYTF. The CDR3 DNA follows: TGCGCCAGCAGCCCAGGGGGCGAGTCTACGGGGTACACCTTC.

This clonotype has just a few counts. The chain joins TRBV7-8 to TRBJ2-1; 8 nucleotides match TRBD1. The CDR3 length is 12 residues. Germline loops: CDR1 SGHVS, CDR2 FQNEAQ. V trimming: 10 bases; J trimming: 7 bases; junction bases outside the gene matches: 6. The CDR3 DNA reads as TGTGCCACAATCACAGGGGGTAATGAGCAGTTCTTC. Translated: CATITGGNEQFF. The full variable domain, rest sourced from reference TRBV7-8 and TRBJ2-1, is GAGVSQSPRYKVAKRGQDVALRCDPISGHVSLFWYQQALGQGPEFLTYFQNEAQLDKSGLPSDRFFAERPEGSVSTLKIQRTQQEDSAVYLCATITGGNEQFFGPGTRLTVL.

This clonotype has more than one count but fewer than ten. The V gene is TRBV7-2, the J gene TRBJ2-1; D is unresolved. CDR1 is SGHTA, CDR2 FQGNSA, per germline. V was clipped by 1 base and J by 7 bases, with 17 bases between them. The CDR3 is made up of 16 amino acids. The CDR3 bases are TGTGCCAGCAGCTTAGTTGGTAGCCGTTCTTCGAATGAGCAGTTCTTC. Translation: CASSLVGSRSSNEQFF.

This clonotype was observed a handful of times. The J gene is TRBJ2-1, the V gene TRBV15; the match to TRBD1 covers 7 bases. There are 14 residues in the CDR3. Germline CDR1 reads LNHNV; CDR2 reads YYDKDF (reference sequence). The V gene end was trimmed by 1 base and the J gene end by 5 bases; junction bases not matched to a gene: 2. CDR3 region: CATSRGTGDNEQFF. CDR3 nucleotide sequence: TGTGCCACCAGCAGAGGAACAGGGGACAATGAGCAGTTCTTC.

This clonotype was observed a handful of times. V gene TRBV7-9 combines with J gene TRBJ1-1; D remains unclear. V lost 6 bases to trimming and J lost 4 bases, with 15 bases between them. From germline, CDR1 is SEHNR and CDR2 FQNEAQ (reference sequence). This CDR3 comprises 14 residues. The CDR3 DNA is TGTGCCAGCAGGCTCGGCGGAGAAAGCACTGAAGCTTTCTTT. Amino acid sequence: CASRLGGESTEAFF.

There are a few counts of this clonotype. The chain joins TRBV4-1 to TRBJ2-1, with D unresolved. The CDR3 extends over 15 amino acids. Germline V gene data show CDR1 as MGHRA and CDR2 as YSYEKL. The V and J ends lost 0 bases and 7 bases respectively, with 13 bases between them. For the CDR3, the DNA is TGCGCCAGCAGCCAAGATCTTTCTTGGGGTAATGAGCAGTTCTTC. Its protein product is CASSQDLSWGNEQFF.

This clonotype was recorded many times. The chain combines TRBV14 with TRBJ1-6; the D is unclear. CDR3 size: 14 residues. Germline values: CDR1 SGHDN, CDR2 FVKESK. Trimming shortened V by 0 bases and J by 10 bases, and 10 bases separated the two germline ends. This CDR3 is CASSQEIRLSPLHF. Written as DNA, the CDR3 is TGTGCCAGCAGCCAAGAGATCAGACTCTCACCCCTCCACTTT.

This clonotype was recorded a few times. CDR3 nucleotides: TGCAGCGTTGGGCCCAGCGGGAGGTTCACAGATACGCAGTATTTT. Translated: CSVGPSGRFTDTQYF. The rearrangement joins TRBV29-1 to TRBJ2-3, with 9 positions matching TRBD2. The CDR3 runs to 15 residues. CDR1 and CDR2 (germline): SQVTM, ANQGSEA. Losses at the gene ends were 4 bases for V and 2 bases for J; bases not matched to a gene: 7.

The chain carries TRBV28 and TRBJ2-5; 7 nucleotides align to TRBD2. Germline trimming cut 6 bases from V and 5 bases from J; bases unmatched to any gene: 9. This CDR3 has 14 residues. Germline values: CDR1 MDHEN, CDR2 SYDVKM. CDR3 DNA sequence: TGTGCCAGCAGAATAGGAGAAGCGGGGGAGACCCAGTACTTC. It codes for CASRIGEAGETQYF.

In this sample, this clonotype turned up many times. The CDR3 loop reads CASSLTFREHEQYF. In DNA, the CDR3 is TGTGCCAGCAGCTTAACTTTCAGGGAGCACGAGCAGTACTTC. The V and J genes are TRBV7-2 and TRBJ2-7; the D gene could be TRBD1 or TRBD2 (5 bases each). Germline V gene data show CDR1 as SGHTA and CDR2 as FQGNSA. The germline V and J ends were trimmed by 2 bases and 5 bases, with 13 bases remaining between them. CDR3 length: 14 amino acids.

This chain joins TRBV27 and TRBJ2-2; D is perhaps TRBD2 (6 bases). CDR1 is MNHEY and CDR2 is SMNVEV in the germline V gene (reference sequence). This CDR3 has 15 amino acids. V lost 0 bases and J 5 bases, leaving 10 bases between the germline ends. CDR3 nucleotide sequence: TGTGCCAGCAGTTTATCTGGGGGGTTGACCGGGGAGCTGTTTTTT. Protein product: CASSLSGGLTGELFF.

CDR3 region: CASSYLAGPNYGYTF. As DNA, the CDR3 is TGTGCCAGCAGTTACCTAGCAGGGCCTAACTATGGCTACACCTTC. The chain employs TRBV6-5 and TRBJ1-2; a weak D match, TRBD1 (5 bases). Trimming took off 2 bases at V and 0 bases at J, with 10 bases between the two ends. This CDR3 is built from 15 residues. CDR1 is MNHEY, CDR2 SVGAGI, per germline.

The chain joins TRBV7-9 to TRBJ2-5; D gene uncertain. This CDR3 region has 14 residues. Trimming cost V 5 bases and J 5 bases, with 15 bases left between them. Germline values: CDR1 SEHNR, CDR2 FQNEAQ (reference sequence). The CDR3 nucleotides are TGTGCCAGCAGCCCCGGAAGATTTGGGGAGACCCAGTACTTC. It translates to CASSPGRFGETQYF.

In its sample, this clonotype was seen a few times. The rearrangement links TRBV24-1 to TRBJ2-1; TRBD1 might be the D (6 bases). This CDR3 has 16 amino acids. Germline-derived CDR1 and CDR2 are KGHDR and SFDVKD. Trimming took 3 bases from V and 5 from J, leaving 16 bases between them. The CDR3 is CATSDGGPGTNNEQFF. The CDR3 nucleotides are TGTGCCACCAGTGATGGCGGTCCCGGGACAAACAATGAGCAGTTCTTC.